The rows below give T cell receptor beta chains drawn from one sample of a study of neurological immune-mediated disorders. MiXCR was run by TCRdb on the 5' RACE reads, yielding one entry per CDR3 protein. The sample consists of around 60,000 distinct CDR3 sequences, over 8.5% of them appearing once. Sequences were obtained from PBMCs. These receptors came from a male donor with HTLV-1-associated myelopathy (HAM/TSP). Each CDR3 is given with its conserved first and last residue. D genes are given only for firm matches. Some rows have no size entry. The others give once, few or many, or a class for an expanded clone.

TRBV20-1	NA	NA	TRBJ1-2	CSAQTPNYGYTF	TGCAGTGCCCAGACACCTAACTATGGCTACACCTTC
TRBV19	NA	TRBD2	TRBJ2-1	CASSISGTSGVNEQFF	TGTGCCAGTAGTATCTCAGGGACTAGCGGGGTCAATGAGCAGTTCTTC
TRBV7-8	many	NA	TRBJ2-1	CASSLEEGTEQFF	TGTGCCAGCAGCTTGGAGGAGGGGACAGAGCAGTTCTTC
TRBV12-3/TRBV12-4	many	NA	TRBJ1-3	CASSLSGFSGNTIYF	TGTGCCAGCAGCCTTTCGGGCTTCTCTGGAAACACCATATATTTT
TRBV7-9	many	TRBD1	TRBJ1-2	CASIRDRGYGYTF	TGTGCCAGCATACGGGACAGGGGCTATGGCTACACCTTC
TRBV10-1	many	TRBD2	TRBJ2-3	CASSEGSQGGDTQYF	TGCGCCAGCAGTGAGGGCAGCCAGGGAGGGGATACGCAGTATTTT
TRBV5-5	many	NA	TRBJ2-7	CASSGGSGTREQYF	TGTGCCAGCAGCGGGGGCTCAGGGACACGCGAGCAGTACTTC
TRBV20-1	many	NA	TRBJ1-1	CSARDKTGLGEAFF	TGCAGTGCTAGAGATAAAACGGGCCTGGGTGAAGCTTTCTTT
TRBV7-3	many	NA	TRBJ2-3	CASSPGRLTDTQYF	TGTGCCAGCAGCCCAGGTCGCCTCACAGATACGCAGTATTTT
TRBV3-1	many	NA	TRBJ1-1	CASSQRAGVNTEAFF	TGTGCCAGCAGCCAACGTGCAGGAGTGAACACTGAAGCTTTCTTT
TRBV7-9	many	NA	TRBJ1-6	CATGGGQDSYNSPLHF	TGTGCCACCGGAGGGGGGCAGGACTCCTATAATTCACCCCTCCACTTT
TRBV25-1	many	NA	TRBJ2-2	CASSESANTGELFF	TGTGCCAGCAGTGAGTCGGCGAACACCGGGGAGCTGTTTTTT
TRBV5-1	NA	TRBD1	TRBJ1-2	CASSSRDRAGYTF	TGCGCCAGCAGCTCCCGGGACAGGGCCGGCTACACCTTC
TRBV20-1	many	NA	TRBJ1-1	CSAREAGRLYTEAFF	TGCAGTGCTAGAGAGGCAGGGAGATTGTACACTGAAGCTTTCTTT
TRBV20-1	many	NA	TRBJ1-1	CSARDRRNFEAFF	TGCAGTGCTAGAGATCGACGCAATTTCGAAGCTTTCTTT
TRBV29-1	many	TRBD2	TRBJ2-7	CSVVLAGFYEQYF	TGCAGCGTTGTACTAGCGGGGTTTTACGAGCAGTACTTC
TRBV28	NA	NA	TRBJ1-4	CASSLWRGKDEKLFF	TGTGCCAGCAGTTTATGGCGTGGGAAGGATGAAAAACTGTTTTTT
TRBV5-1	many	TRBD1	TRBJ1-5	CASSRGQGANQPQHF	TGCGCCAGCAGCAGGGGACAGGGGGCAAACCAGCCCCAGCATTTT
TRBV20-1	many	NA	TRBJ2-5	CSARAPTQETQYF	TGCAGTGCCCGGGCCCCCACCCAAGAGACCCAGTACTTC
TRBV5-1	many	NA	TRBJ2-5	CASSPTGPQETQYF	TGCGCCAGCAGCCCTACCGGGCCACAAGAGACCCAGTACTTC
TRBV5-1	many	NA	TRBJ2-3	CASSTTSTDTQYF	TGCGCCAGCAGCACGACTAGCACAGATACGCAGTATTTT
TRBV2	many	NA	TRBJ2-5	CASSEGGQGGTQYF	TGTGCCAGCAGTGAAGGCGGGCAGGGAGGGACCCAGTACTTC
TRBV7-8	many	TRBD1	TRBJ1-1	CASSFRTGGLWNTEAFF	TGTGCCAGCAGCTTCCGGACAGGGGGCCTTTGGAACACTGAAGCTTTCTTT
TRBV24-1	many	NA	TRBJ1-5	CATSDSQGFVNQPQHF	TGTGCCACCAGTGATTCCCAGGGGTTCGTCAATCAGCCCCAGCATTTT
TRBV14	many	TRBD1	TRBJ2-3	CASSQRFRGHEDTQYF	TGTGCCAGCAGCCAACGTTTCAGGGGGCATGAGGATACGCAGTATTTT
TRBV15	many	TRBD2	TRBJ2-3	CAARERGVPDTQYF	TGTGCCGCTCGCGAGCGGGGGGTCCCAGATACGCAGTATTTT
TRBV20-1	many	NA	TRBJ2-6	CSARDGGRLFGANVLTF	TGCAGTGCTAGAGACGGGGGGCGGCTGTTTGGGGCCAACGTCCTGACTTTC
TRBV3-1	many	TRBD1	TRBJ1-6	CASSHWTGGISNSPLHF	TGTGCCAGCAGCCATTGGACAGGGGGCATCAGTAATTCACCCCTCCACTTT
TRBV6-1	few	TRBD1	TRBJ1-4	CASSSGTASRLFF	TGTGCCAGCAGCTCAGGGACAGCCTCGAGACTGTTTTTT
TRBV7-9	NA	NA	TRBJ1-5	CASSRTDSNQPQHF	TGTGCCAGCAGCCGGACAGACAGCAATCAGCCCCAGCATTTT
TRBV12-3/TRBV12-4	many	NA	TRBJ2-5	CASSPPTGITETQYF	TGTGCCAGCAGTCCCCCAACAGGGATCACGGAGACCCAGTACTTC
TRBV27	many	TRBD2	TRBJ2-3	CASRVLAGGSTDTQYF	TGTGCCAGCAGGGTCCTAGCGGGGGGAAGCACAGATACGCAGTATTTT
TRBV20-1	many	TRBD2	TRBJ2-3	CSARRRTSGSSSTDTQYF	TGCAGTGCTAGACGGAGGACTAGCGGGTCTTCTAGCACAGATACGCAGTATTTT
TRBV4-3	NA	NA	TRBJ2-5	CTSSQGIGVLGTQYF	TGCACCAGCAGCCAAGGAATAGGGGTGTTGGGGACCCAGTACTTC
TRBV11-2	many	TRBD1	TRBJ2-3	CASSLVLPGQGIATQYF	TGTGCCAGCAGCTTAGTTCTTCCGGGACAGGGAATAGCTACGCAGTATTTT
TRBV18	few	NA	TRBJ2-7	CASSPNTSTYEQYF	TGTGCCAGCTCACCGAATACTAGCACCTACGAGCAGTACTTC
TRBV20-1	many	NA	TRBJ1-1	CSARSGTSEAFF	TGCAGTGCTAGATCGGGGACCTCGGAAGCTTTCTTT
TRBV3-1	few	TRBD1	TRBJ2-7	CASSQEGQGHEQYF	TGTGCCAGCAGCCAAGAGGGACAGGGACACGAGCAGTACTTC
TRBV20-1	many	TRBD2	TRBJ2-3	CSASQPAGGIADTQYF	TGCAGTGCTAGTCAACCAGCGGGGGGGATAGCAGATACGCAGTATTTT
TRBV2	many	TRBD1	TRBJ2-4	CASSEIGQGGIQYF	TGTGCCAGCAGTGAGATTGGACAGGGCGGCATTCAGTACTTC
TRBV5-1	many	TRBD2	TRBJ2-5	CASTSLSSGGTQYF	TGCGCCAGCACCTCCCTGAGTAGCGGGGGGACCCAGTACTTC
TRBV5-1	many	NA	TRBJ2-5	CASSFREPEETQYF	TGCGCCAGCAGCTTCCGGGAACCTGAAGAGACCCAGTACTTC
TRBV5-5	NA	TRBD2	TRBJ2-7	CVSSLGGALREQYF	TGTGTCAGCAGCTTGGGAGGGGCCTTACGCGAGCAGTACTTC
TRBV6-4	NA	TRBD2	TRBJ2-1	CASSPSGGGRYNEQFF	TGTGCCAGCAGCCCCAGTGGCGGGGGACGATACAATGAGCAGTTCTTC
TRBV20-1	many	NA	TRBJ2-5	CSVARGLAGETQYF	TGCAGTGTTGCTAGGGGTCTAGCAGGAGAGACCCAGTACTTC
TRBV5-1	many	NA	TRBJ2-3	CASIAGAYSTDTQYF	TGCGCCAGCATCGCCGGGGCTTATAGCACAGATACGCAGTATTTT
TRBV7-9	many	NA	TRBJ1-1	CASSPSGQDTEAFF	TGTGCCAGCAGCCCGTCGGGGCAGGACACTGAAGCTTTCTTT
TRBV5-1	many	TRBD2	TRBJ2-5	CASSFGAGAQETQYF	TGCGCCAGCAGCTTCGGAGCGGGGGCCCAAGAGACCCAGTACTTC
TRBV3-1	many	TRBD2	TRBJ2-5	CASSQMAGGQETQYF	TGTGCCAGCAGCCAAATGGCGGGGGGGCAAGAGACCCAGTACTTC
TRBV5-1	NA	NA	TRBJ2-7	CASSLDTGNSYEQYF	TGCGCCAGCAGCTTGGATACGGGGAATTCCTACGAGCAGTACTTC
TRBV7-2	many	NA	TRBJ1-2	CASSLGGISYGYIF	TGTGCCAGCAGCTTAGGCGGCATAAGCTATGGCTACATCTTC
TRBV9	many	NA	TRBJ2-3	CASSGITRGDTQYF	TGTGCCAGCAGCGGGATAACGAGGGGAGATACGCAGTATTTT
TRBV7-2	NA	TRBD2	TRBJ2-7	CASSFAGGTYEQYF	TGTGCCAGCAGCTTTGCGGGGGGCACTTACGAGCAGTACTTC
TRBV20-1	few	TRBD2	TRBJ2-7	CSASAKRGRSYEQYF	TGCAGTGCATCGGCTAAGCGGGGGCGATCCTACGAGCAGTACTTC
TRBV7-3	many	TRBD2	TRBJ2-1	CASSLTLAGANEQFF	TGTGCCAGCAGCCTAACTCTAGCGGGGGCTAATGAGCAGTTCTTC
TRBV6-5	many	NA	TRBJ2-7	CASKSSPMGIEQYF	TGTGCCAGCAAATCATCCCCGATGGGGATCGAGCAGTACTTC
TRBV4-3	few	NA	TRBJ1-4	CASSQDRSWGSEKLFF	TGCGCCAGCAGCCAAGATAGGTCTTGGGGGAGTGAAAAACTGTTTTTT